Below, 25 T cell receptor beta chains from the same sample are listed, as sequenced in a study of CD8+CD57+ T cells in acquired aplastic anemia. Sequencing involved patients with CD8+CD57+ cell expansion previously shown by flow cytometry. CDR3 and TCR beta VDJ profiling relied on a genomic DNA template. TCRdb reanalysed the reads using MiXCR and keeps one entry per CDR3 protein. The table records about 190,000 distinct CDR3 sequences, 48% of them present only once. Material: sorted CD4+, CD8+, or CD8+CD57+ T cells (not recorded which) from PBMCs. The receptor source for this set is a human donor with aplastic anemia.

This clonotype showed up just a few times. The chain joins TRBV7-9 to TRBJ2-2, with no clear D. CDR1 and CDR2 (germline): SEHNR, FQNEAQ (reference sequence). The V gene lost 2 bases and the J gene lost 8 bases, with 3 bases spanning the gap. The CDR3 is made up of 11 amino acids. The DNA of the CDR3 is TGTGCCAGCAGCTTACGAGGGGAGCTGTTTTTT. It encodes CASSLRGELFF.

This sequence joins TRBV24-1 and TRBJ2-1, with 11 bases matching TRBD2. J lost 4 bases, V lost 3 bases, and 4 bases had no gene match. Germline V gives CDR1 KGHDR, CDR2 SFDVKD. The CDR3 consists of 16 residues. CDR3 region: CATSDTTSGTYNEQFF. CDR3 nucleotides: TGTGCCACCAGTGATACGACTAGCGGGACTTACAATGAGCAGTTCTTC.

The rearrangement links TRBV7-3 to TRBJ2-5, with 8 bases matching TRBD2. The trim removed 1 base at V and 5 bases at J, leaving 9 bases unmatched. The germline gives CDR1 SGHTA, CDR2 FQGTGA. The CDR3 is 16 amino acids. Here the CDR3 reads CASSLNPGLAEETQYF. Written as DNA, the CDR3 is TGTGCCAGCAGCTTAAATCCCGGACTAGCCGAGGAGACCCAGTACTTC. The whole variable domain, filled in from reference TRBV7-3 and TRBJ2-5, reads GAGVSQTPSNKVTEKGKYVELRCDPISGHTALYWYRQSLGQGPEFLIYFQGTGAADDSGLPNDRFFAVRPEGSVSTLKIQRTERGDSAVYLCASSLNPGLAEETQYFGPGTRLLVL.

The rearrangement joins TRBV10-1 to TRBJ2-3, with D tentatively TRBD1 (5 bases). CDR3 length equals 13 residues. The germline CDR1 and CDR2 sequences are WNHNN and SYGVQD (reference sequence). V lost 3 bases and J lost 5, with 9 bases in between. The CDR3 DNA follows: TGCGCCAGCAGTGAAAGCCAGGGAGATACGCAGTATTTT. Protein: CASSESQGDTQYF.

This chain joins TRBV10-2 and TRBJ1-2; tentatively, D is TRBD1 (5 bases). The CDR3 spans 13 residues. CDR1 is WSHSY and CDR2 is SAAADI in the germline V gene. The germline V and J ends were trimmed by 3 bases and 6 bases, with 11 bases remaining between them. The CDR3: CASSDRQSNGYTF. Here the CDR3 DNA reads TGCGCCAGCAGTGATCGACAGTCAAATGGCTACACCTTC.

At least ten counts were recorded for this clonotype. J is TRBJ1-6 and V is TRBV7-2; no firm D call. The CDR3 totals 12 residues. V was shortened by 5 bases and J by 17 bases, with 16 bases between the two germline ends. Germline CDR1 reads SGHTA; CDR2 reads FQGNSA. CDR3 bases: TGTGCCAGCAGCCAACCGGACGGACCTTTCCACTTT. Amino acids: CASSQPDGPFHF.

This clonotype came up many times. V usage is TRBV7-2 and J usage is TRBJ2-5; D uncertain. Trimming cost V 4 bases and J 2 bases, with 11 bases left between them. CDR1 SGHTA and CDR2 FQGNSA come from the germline V gene. This CDR3 spans 14 amino acids. For the CDR3, the DNA is TGTGCCAGCAGCTCGTCTAGGACGCAAGAGACCCAGTACTTC. Translating gives CASSSSRTQETQYF.

This clonotype came up many times. This chain uses TRBV5-1 with TRBJ1-1, with 11 bases that match TRBD1. With V trimmed by 3 bases and J by 7 bases, 17 bases remained unmatched. The CDR3 is made up of 18 amino acids. The germline gives CDR1 SGHRS, CDR2 YFSETQ. The CDR3 sequence: CASSYDLGTGGWGVEAFF. CDR3 bases: TGCGCCAGCAGCTACGATCTGGGGACAGGGGGTTGGGGAGTTGAAGCTTTCTTT.

The V call is TRBV2, the J call TRBJ2-2; D gene ambiguous. Germline lookup yields CDR1 SNHLY and CDR2 FYNNEI. V was cut by 8 bases and J by 0 bases, with 13 bases left in between. This CDR3 region has 15 residues. The CDR3 DNA reads as TGTGCCAGCTCGTACATGGGGACGAACACCGGGGAGCTGTTTTTT. Protein sequence: CASSYMGTNTGELFF.

J is TRBJ2-5 and V is TRBV6-1; TRBD1 matches 10 bases. Germline V gene data show CDR1 as MNHNS and CDR2 as SASEGT. After removal of 7 bases from V and 10 bases from J, the junction contained 21 bases not matched to a gene. This CDR3 is 17 amino acids long. CDR3 sequence reads: CASMVPIGTGVNYDQYF. The CDR3, as DNA: TGTGCCAGCATGGTGCCTATCGGGACAGGGGTGAACTACGACCAGTACTTC.

This CDR3 is CSVEVAGYQETQYF. Here the CDR3 DNA reads TGCAGCGTTGAAGTAGCGGGGTACCAAGAGACCCAGTACTTC. The V and J genes are TRBV29-1 and TRBJ2-5, with TRBD2 identical over 8 bases. The CDR3 has 14 amino acids. The ends lost 1 base at V and 0 bases at J; junction bases unmatched: 1. Germline V gene lookup returns CDR1 SQVTM and CDR2 ANQGSEA.

This clonotype was counted many times. This rearrangement joins TRBV11-2 to TRBJ1-1; 7 nucleotides line up with TRBD1. V gave up 5 bases and J gave up 4 bases; unmatched junction bases: 10. The CDR3 runs 15 residues. Germline-derived CDR1 and CDR2 are SGHAT and FQNNGV. For the CDR3, the DNA is TGTGCCAGCAGCACCTACGGCGCAGGGGGCACTGAAGCTTTCTTT. Amino acid sequence: CASSTYGAGGTEAFF. The whole variable domain, remainder taken from reference TRBV11-2 and TRBJ1-1, is EAGVAQSPRYKIIEKRQSVAFWCNPISGHATLYWYQQILGQGPKLLIQFQNNGVVDDSQLPKDRFSAERLKGVDSTLKIQPAKLEDSAVYLCASSTYGAGGTEAFFGQGTRLTVV.

A word on this clonotype: Relative to the germline gene, one junction end is altered; a read error may explain this. The genes are TRBV7-6 and TRBJ1-2; TRBD1 might be the D (6 bases). The CDR3 length is 13 residues. Germline CDR1 and CDR2: SGHVS and FNYEAQ. CDR3 nucleotides: TGTGCCGGCAGCGTAGGGGGGAACTATGGCTACACCTTC. Translating gives CAGSVGGNYGYTF. Full variable domain (outside the CDR3, taken from reference TRBV7-6 and TRBJ1-2): GAGVSQSPRYKVTKRGQDVALRCDPISGHVSLYWYRQALGQGPEFLTYFNYEAQQDKSGLPNDRFSAERPEGSISTLTIQRTEQRDSAMYRCAGSVGGNYGYTFGSGTRLTVV.

There are a few counts of this clonotype. The chain carries TRBV29-1 and TRBJ2-6, with 7 bases fitting TRBD2. The CDR3 runs to 19 residues. The trim removed 6 bases at V and 0 bases at J, leaving 17 bases unmatched. Germline assignment: CDR1 SQVTM and CDR2 ANQGSEA. The CDR3 nucleotides read TGCAGCGTGTTACCGAAGGGAGGGGTGAGGAACTCTGGGGCCAACGTCCTGACTTTC. This gives the protein CSVLPKGGVRNSGANVLTF.

This clonotype appeared a few times. The chain uses TRBV12-3 or TRBV12-4 and TRBJ2-4; 13 bases fit TRBD2. This CDR3 has 16 residues. V gave up 4 bases and J gave up 9 bases; unmatched junction bases: 9. The chain's CDR3 is CASSSWTSGSYGIQYF. In DNA, the CDR3 is TGTGCCAGCAGTTCCTGGACTAGCGGGAGTTACGGCATTCAGTACTTC.

This clonotype was detected only a few times. This chain joins TRBV10-3 and TRBJ2-7; 9 nucleotides line up with TRBD2. The V gene end was trimmed by 0 bases and the J gene end by 4 bases; junction bases not matched to a gene: 7. CDR3 length equals 16 residues. CDR1 and CDR2 from the germline V gene are ENHRY and SYGVKD. The CDR3, as DNA: TGTGCCATCAGTGAGTCCCCAGCGGGGGGATCGTACGAGCAGTACTTC. Its translation is CAISESPAGGSYEQYF.

With respect to this clonotype: A much more abundant neighbour one base away suggests this may be a read error. The CDR3 protein is CASSFNREGEQYF. In nucleotides, the CDR3 is TGTGCCAGCAGCTTTAACAGGGAGGGCGAGCAGTACTTC. The V and J genes are TRBV7-2 and TRBJ2-7, with D tentatively TRBD2 (7 bases). Trimming took off 3 bases at V and 6 bases at J, with 12 bases between the two ends. CDR3 length: 13 amino acids. The germline V gene has CDR1 SGHTA and CDR2 FQGNSA.

This chain joins TRBV15 and TRBJ2-6; no reliable D call. This CDR3 region has 17 residues. Looked up from germline, CDR1 is LNHNV and CDR2 is YYDKDF (reference sequence). V dropped 0 bases and J dropped 1 base, with 10 bases sitting between them. CDR3 DNA sequence: TGTGCCACCAGCAGAGAGCCAGCTACATCTGGGGCCAACGTCCTGACTTTC. This sequence encodes CATSREPATSGANVLTF.

This clonotype was recorded once. CDR3 in amino acids: CASSVEPRSGNTIYF. The CDR3 nucleotides read TGTGCCAGCAGCGTGGAACCCCGCTCTGGAAACACCATATATTTT. J is TRBJ1-3 and V is TRBV9; no clear D gene. Trimming left V 2 bases short and J 0 bases short, with 9 bases between. This CDR3 region has 15 residues. CDR1 and CDR2 from the germline V gene are SGDLS and YYNGEE.

This clonotype was counted ten times or more. V and J are TRBV20-1 and TRBJ2-2; D gene ambiguous. The CDR3 has 13 residues. V dropped 3 bases and J dropped 5 bases, with 10 bases sitting between them. Germline assignment: CDR1 DFQATT and CDR2 SNEGSKA (reference sequence). The CDR3, as DNA: TGCAGTGCTAGCCCCCTTGGGACCGGGGAGCTGTTTTTT. Its translation is CSASPLGTGELFF.

This clonotype was counted a few times. It may be a read error: a sequence one base away is much more abundant. The V call is TRBV2, the J call TRBJ1-3, with TRBD1 identical over 8 bases. This CDR3 has 14 residues. The V gene's germline CDR1 is SNHLY and CDR2 FYNNEI. The J segment lost 7 bases and the V segment lost 11 bases, leaving 13 bases of the junction unmatched. CDR3 protein: CAGNRGSSTNTIYF. Written as DNA, the CDR3 is TGTGCCGGTAACAGGGGGTCCTCGACTAACACCATATATTTT.

This clonotype has a count of ten or more. The genes are TRBV20-1 and TRBJ2-2; D may be TRBD1 (6 bases). The germline CDR1 and CDR2 sequences are DFQATT and SNEGSKA (reference sequence). V was clipped by 6 bases and J by 4 bases, with 15 bases between them. CDR3 length equals 14 residues. The CDR3 DNA sequence: TGCAGTGCCCCCTCGGACAGCGGCACCGGGGAGCTGTTTTTT. Amino acids: CSAPSDSGTGELFF.

This clonotype was counted only a few times. The chain combines TRBV18 with TRBJ2-5; either TRBD1 or TRBD2 may fit D (5 bases each). The germline V gene encodes CDR1 KGHSH and CDR2 LQKENI. The CDR3 runs 15 residues. The germline V and J ends were trimmed by 3 bases and 5 bases, with 16 bases remaining between them. The CDR3 reads CASSPLSGSAETQYF. The CDR3 DNA is TGTGCCAGCTCACCGCTATCAGGGAGTGCCGAGACCCAGTACTTC.

This chain uses TRBV5-8 with TRBJ1-2; D uncertain. Deletions cut 7 bases from V and 8 bases from J, with 18 bases between. The germline V gene has CDR1 SGHTS and CDR2 YDEGEE. The CDR3 extends over 13 amino acids. CDR3 nucleotide sequence: TGTGCCAGCCGCCCCGCTGGGAAGTACGGCTACACCTTC. Protein sequence: CASRPAGKYGYTF.

In its sample, this clonotype was seen many times. The rearrangement joins TRBV12-3 or TRBV12-4 to TRBJ1-1; D not resolved. The CDR3 extends over 13 amino acids. V shed 5 bases and J shed 0 bases, with 7 bases lying between them. The CDR3 is CASSPPVNTEAFF. The CDR3 DNA follows: TGTGCCAGCAGTCCACCTGTGAACACTGAAGCTTTCTTT.